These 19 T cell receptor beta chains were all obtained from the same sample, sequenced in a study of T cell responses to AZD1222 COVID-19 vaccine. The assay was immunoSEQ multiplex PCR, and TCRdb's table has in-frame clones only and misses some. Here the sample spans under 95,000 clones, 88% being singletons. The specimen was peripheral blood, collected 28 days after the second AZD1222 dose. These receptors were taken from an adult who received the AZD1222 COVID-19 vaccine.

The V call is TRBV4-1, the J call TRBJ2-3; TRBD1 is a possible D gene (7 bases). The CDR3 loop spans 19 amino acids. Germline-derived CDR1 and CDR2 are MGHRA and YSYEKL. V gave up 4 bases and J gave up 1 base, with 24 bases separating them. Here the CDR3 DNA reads TGCGCCAGCAGCCTTAGGGGGCAGGTGGGGGGACTGGGCACAGATACGCAGTATTTT. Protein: CASSLRGQVGGLGTDTQYF.

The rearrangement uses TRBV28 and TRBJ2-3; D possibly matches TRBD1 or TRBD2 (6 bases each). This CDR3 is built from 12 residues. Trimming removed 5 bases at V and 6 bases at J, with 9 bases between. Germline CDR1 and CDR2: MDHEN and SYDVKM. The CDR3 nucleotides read TGTGCCAGCAGTCAAGGGGGGGATACGCAGTATTTT. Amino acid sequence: CASSQGGDTQYF.

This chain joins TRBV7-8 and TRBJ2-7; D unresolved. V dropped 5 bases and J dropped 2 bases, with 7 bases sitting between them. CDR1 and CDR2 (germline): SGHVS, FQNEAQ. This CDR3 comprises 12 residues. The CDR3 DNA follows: TGTGCCAGCAGCCCCCGGACCTACGAGCAGTACTTC. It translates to CASSPRTYEQYF.

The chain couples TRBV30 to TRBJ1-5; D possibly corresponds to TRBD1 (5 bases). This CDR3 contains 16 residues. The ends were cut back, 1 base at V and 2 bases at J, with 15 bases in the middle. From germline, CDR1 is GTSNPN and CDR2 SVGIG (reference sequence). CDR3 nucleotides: TGTGCCTGGAGTGGCCGGGGCCCCAGGGGCAATCAGCCCCAGCATTTT. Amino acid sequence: CAWSGRGPRGNQPQHF.

The CDR3 reads CASSYLPDSYEQYF. The CDR3 DNA reads as TGTGCCAGCAGTTACCTTCCGGACTCCTACGAGCAGTACTTC. The chain recombines TRBV6-5 with TRBJ2-7; D remains ambiguous. The CDR3 is 14 residues long. Germline assignment: CDR1 MNHEY and CDR2 SVGAGI. The V end was cut by 2 bases, the J end by 0 bases, with 8 bases between.

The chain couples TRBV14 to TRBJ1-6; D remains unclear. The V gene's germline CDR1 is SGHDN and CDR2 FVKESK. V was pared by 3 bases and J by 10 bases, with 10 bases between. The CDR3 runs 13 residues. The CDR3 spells CASSHDHGSPLHF. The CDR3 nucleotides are TGTGCCAGCAGCCACGATCATGGGTCACCCCTCCACTTT.

CDR3 residues: CASSPETGGRTEAFF. As DNA, the CDR3 is TGTGCCAGCTCACCCGAGACAGGGGGCCGGACTGAAGCTTTCTTT. The rearrangement joins TRBV18 to TRBJ1-1; TRBD1 agrees at 10 bases. The J segment lost 5 bases and the V segment lost 3 bases, leaving 6 bases of the junction unmatched. Per the germline V gene, CDR1 is KGHSH and CDR2 is LQKENI. CDR3 length equals 15 residues.

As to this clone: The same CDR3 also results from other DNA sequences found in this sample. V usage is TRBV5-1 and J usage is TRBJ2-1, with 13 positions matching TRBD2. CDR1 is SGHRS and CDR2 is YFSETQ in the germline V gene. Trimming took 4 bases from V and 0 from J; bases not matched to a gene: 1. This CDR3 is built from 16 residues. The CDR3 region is CASSRTSGSSYNEQFF. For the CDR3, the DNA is TGCGCCAGCAGCCGGACTAGCGGGAGCTCCTACAATGAGCAGTTCTTC.

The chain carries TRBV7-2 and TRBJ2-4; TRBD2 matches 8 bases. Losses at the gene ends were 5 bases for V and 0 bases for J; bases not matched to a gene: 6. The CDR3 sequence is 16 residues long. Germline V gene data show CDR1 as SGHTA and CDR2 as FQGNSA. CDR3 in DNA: TGTGCCAGCAGCCCGGGACTAGGACTAGCCAAAAACATTCAGTACTTC. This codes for CASSPGLGLAKNIQYF.

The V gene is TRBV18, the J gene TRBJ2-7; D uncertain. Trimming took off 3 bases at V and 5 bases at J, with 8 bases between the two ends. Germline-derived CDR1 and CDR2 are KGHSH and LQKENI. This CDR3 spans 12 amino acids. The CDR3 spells CASSPGADEQYF. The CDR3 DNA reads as TGTGCCAGCTCACCCGGTGCGGACGAGCAGTACTTC.

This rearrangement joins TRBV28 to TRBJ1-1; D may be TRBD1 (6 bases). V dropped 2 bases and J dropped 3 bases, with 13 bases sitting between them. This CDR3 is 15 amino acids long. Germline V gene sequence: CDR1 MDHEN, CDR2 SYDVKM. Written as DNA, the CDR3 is TGTGCCAGCAGTTTACAGGACAGCGGGGACACTGAAGCTTTCTTT. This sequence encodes CASSLQDSGDTEAFF.

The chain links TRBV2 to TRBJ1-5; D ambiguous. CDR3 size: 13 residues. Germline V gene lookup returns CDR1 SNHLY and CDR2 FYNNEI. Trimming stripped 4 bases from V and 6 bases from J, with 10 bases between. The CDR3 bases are TGTGCCAGCAGTGTCTCTTATAGTCAGCCCCAGCATTTT. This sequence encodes CASSVSYSQPQHF.

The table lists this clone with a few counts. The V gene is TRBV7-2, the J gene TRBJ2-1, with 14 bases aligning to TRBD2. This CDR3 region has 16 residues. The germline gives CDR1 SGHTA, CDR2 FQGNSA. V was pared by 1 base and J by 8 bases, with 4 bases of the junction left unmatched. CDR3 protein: CASSLVGTSGSDEQFF. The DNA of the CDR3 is TGTGCCAGCAGCTTAGTCGGGACTAGCGGGAGTGATGAGCAGTTCTTC.

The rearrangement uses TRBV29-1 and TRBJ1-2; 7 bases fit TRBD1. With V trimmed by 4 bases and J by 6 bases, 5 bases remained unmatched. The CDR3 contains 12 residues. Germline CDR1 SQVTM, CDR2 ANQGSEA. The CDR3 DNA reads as TGCAGCGTTGCAGGACAGGAACATGGCTACACCTTC. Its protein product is CSVAGQEHGYTF.

The CDR3 loop is CASSLQETQYF. The CDR3 coding sequence is TGCGCCAGCAGCTTACAAGAGACCCAGTACTTC. The chain combines TRBV5-1 with TRBJ2-5, with D unresolved. The CDR3 is 11 residues long. Germline-derived CDR1 and CDR2 are SGHRS and YFSETQ. V lost 2 bases and J lost 2, with 1 base in between.

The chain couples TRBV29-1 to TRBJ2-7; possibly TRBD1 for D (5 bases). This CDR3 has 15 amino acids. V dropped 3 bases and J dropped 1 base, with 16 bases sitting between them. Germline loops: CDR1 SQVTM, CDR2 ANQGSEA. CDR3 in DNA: TGCAGCGTTGACGGTAGCAGGGAAGGGTCCTACGAGCAGTACTTC. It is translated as CSVDGSREGSYEQYF.

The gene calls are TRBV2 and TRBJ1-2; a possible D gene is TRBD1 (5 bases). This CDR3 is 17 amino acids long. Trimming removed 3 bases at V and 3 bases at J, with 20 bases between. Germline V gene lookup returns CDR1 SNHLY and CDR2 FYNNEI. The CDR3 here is CASSDAMGGEGYYGYTF. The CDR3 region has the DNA TGTGCCAGCAGTGACGCCATGGGGGGGGAGGGTTACTATGGCTACACCTTC. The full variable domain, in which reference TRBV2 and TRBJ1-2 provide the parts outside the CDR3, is EPEVTQTPSHQVTQMGQEVILRCVPISNHLYFYWYRQILGQKVEFLVSFYNNEISEKSEIFDDQFSVERPDGSNFTLKIRSTKLEDSAMYFCASSDAMGGEGYYGYTFGSGTRLTVV.

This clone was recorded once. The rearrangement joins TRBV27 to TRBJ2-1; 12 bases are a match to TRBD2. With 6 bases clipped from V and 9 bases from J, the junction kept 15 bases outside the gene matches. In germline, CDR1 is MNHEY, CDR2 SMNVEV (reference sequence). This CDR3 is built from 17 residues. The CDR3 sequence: CASSLLGLAGSGGEQFF. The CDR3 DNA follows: TGTGCCAGCAGCCTCCTAGGACTAGCGGGGTCTGGTGGTGAGCAGTTCTTC.

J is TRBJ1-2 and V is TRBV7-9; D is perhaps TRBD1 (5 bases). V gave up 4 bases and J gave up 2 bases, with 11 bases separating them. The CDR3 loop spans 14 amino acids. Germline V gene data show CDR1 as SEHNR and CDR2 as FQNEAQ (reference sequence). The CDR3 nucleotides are TGTGCCAGCAGCTACCCGGGGGGGAACTATGGCTACACCTTC. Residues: CASSYPGGNYGYTF.